This T cell receptor beta chain was found in a study of blood T cell repertoires in COVID-19. Overall study: Researchers got acute and convalescent COVID-19 samples from the United States, Italy and Spain. PBMCs, B-cell-depleted T cells, or T cells provided the cDNA or gDNA that made up the material.

In the original workflow: Nucleated cell number was recorded as an estimate derived from reference gene primer amplification. The assay was immunoSEQ multiplex PCR, and TCRdb's table has in-frame clones only and misses some. The V and J calls and clone size were taken over from that table, and D and trimming were inferred from the DNA. The sample holds roughly 100,000 clones, 88% seen once. The sequenced sample was peripheral blood. This receptor was taken from a human donor in a cohort sampled during active COVID-19.

CDR3 sequence: CAGRTGGTDTQYF. In DNA, the CDR3 is TGTGCCGGACGGACAGGGGGCACAGATACGCAGTATTTT. The V call is TRBV2, the J call TRBJ2-3, with 9 bases identical to TRBD1. This CDR3 has 13 amino acids. The J segment lost 1 base and the V segment lost 11 bases, leaving 4 bases of the junction unmatched. Per germline, CDR1 SNHLY and CDR2 FYNNEI.